The 31 T cell receptor beta chains below all came from one sample that was sequenced in a study of blood T cell repertoires in COVID-19. Here immunoSEQ multiplex PCR was the method, and the copy in TCRdb shows in-frame clones only, minus some. Among 250,000 to 350,000 clones, roughly 83% were seen once, and the ten largest hold roughly 1.5%. What was sequenced was peripheral blood. Receptors originate from a human donor with COVID-19, enrolled during active disease. The donor label of this sample is uncertain.

The gene calls are TRBV12-3 or TRBV12-4 and TRBJ1-2, with 10 bases identical to TRBD1. Unmatched junction bases numbered 4, after V lost 8 bases and J lost 4 bases. CDR3 length equals 13 residues. In DNA, the CDR3 is TGTGCCAGCCAAAGGACAGGGGGCTATGGCTACACCTTC. Encoded protein: CASQRTGGYGYTF.

This clone was observed a few times. The chain has TRBV18 and TRBJ2-1; a possible D gene is TRBD1 (6 bases). Trimming stripped 2 bases from V and 5 bases from J, with 10 bases between. From germline, CDR1 is KGHSH and CDR2 LQKENI. This CDR3 comprises 14 residues. CDR3 nucleotide sequence: TGTGCCAGCTCACCAGCAGGGGTGGACAATGAGCAGTTCTTC. It is translated as CASSPAGVDNEQFF. Variable domain in full (rest from reference TRBV18 and TRBJ2-1): NAGVMQNPRHLVRRRGQEARLRCSPMKGHSHVYWYRQLPEEGLKFMVYLQKENIIDESGMPKERFSAEFPKEGPSILRIQQVVRGDSAAYFCASSPAGVDNEQFFGPGTRLTVL.

A single count supports this clone. Other DNA sequences in the sample encode the same CDR3. V is TRBV6-5 and J is TRBJ2-7, with 11 bases identical to TRBD2. V shed 9 bases, J shed 1 base, and the junction held 8 bases outside the gene matches. The CDR3 has 15 residues. Germline CDR1 reads MNHEY; CDR2 reads SVGAGI. CDR3 in DNA: TGTGCCAGTAGACTCACTAGCGGGAGTTCCTACGAGCAGTACTTC. This codes for CASRLTSGSSYEQYF.

The chain has TRBV4-3 and TRBJ2-3; tentatively, D is TRBD2 (5 bases). Deletions cut 0 bases from V and 5 bases from J, with 6 bases between. Germline lookup yields CDR1 LGHNA and CDR2 YSLEER. The CDR3 extends over 13 amino acids. Here the CDR3 DNA reads TGCGCCAGCAGCCAAGAGAGGGTAGATACGCAGTATTTT. It translates to CASSQERVDTQYF.

V gene TRBV2 combines with J gene TRBJ2-2; 8 nucleotides agree with TRBD2. Germline V gives CDR1 SNHLY, CDR2 FYNNEI. V shed 3 bases and J 6 bases; nucleotides not matched to a gene: 6. CDR3 size: 15 residues. The CDR3 DNA sequence: TGTGCCAGCAGTGAGTGGGCTAGCGGGTCCGGGGAGCTGTTTTTT. It codes for CASSEWASGSGELFF.

This clone was recorded a few times. The chain carries TRBV7-2 and TRBJ2-5, with D maybe TRBD1 (6 bases). This CDR3 is built from 15 residues. Germline V gene sequence: CDR1 SGHTA, CDR2 FQGNSA. Trimming took 4 bases from V and 7 from J, leaving 19 bases between them. The CDR3 region has the DNA TGTGCCAGCAGCTCCCAAACAGGGACCACCAGGACCCAGTACTTC. Protein product: CASSSQTGTTRTQYF.

The chain has TRBV19 and TRBJ2-2; TRBD1 matches 8 bases. The germline V gene has CDR1 LNHDA and CDR2 SQIVND (reference sequence). After removal of 4 bases from V and 1 base from J, the junction contained 5 bases not matched to a gene. The CDR3 covers 16 residues. The DNA for the CDR3 is TGTGCCAGTAGTACCCCACAGGGGGGGAACACCGGGGAGCTGTTTTTT. Encoded protein: CASSTPQGGNTGELFF. Together with reference TRBV19 and TRBJ2-2, the CDR3 gives the full variable domain: DGGITQSPKYLFRKEGQNVTLSCEQNLNHDAMYWYRQDPGQGLRLIYYSQIVNDFQKGDIAEGYSVSREKKESFPLTVTSAQKNPTAFYLCASSTPQGGNTGELFFGEGSRLTVL.

This CDR3 reads CASSSLGGESTEAFF. CDR3 nucleotides: TGCGCCAGCAGCTCCCTTGGGGGGGAGAGCACTGAAGCTTTCTTT. The chain is built from TRBV5-1 and TRBJ1-1; D might be TRBD1 (5 bases). This CDR3 contains 15 residues. V lost 3 bases, J lost 4 bases, and 16 bases lay in between. Germline loops: CDR1 SGHRS, CDR2 YFSETQ.

This clone has just a few counts. This chain links TRBV19 with TRBJ2-1; perhaps TRBD2 as D (6 bases). Germline CDR1 is LNHDA and CDR2 is SQIVND (reference sequence). The V end was cut by 2 bases, the J end by 7 bases, with 9 bases between. CDR3 length equals 13 residues. The CDR3 loop is CASSINSGNEQFF. As DNA, the CDR3 is TGTGCCAGTAGTATAAATAGCGGTAATGAGCAGTTCTTC.

The chain is built from TRBV6-1 and TRBJ2-1; 12 bases match TRBD2. The CDR3 totals 15 residues. Trimming cost V 2 bases and J 6 bases; bases outside gene matches: 2. Germline V gene sequence: CDR1 MNHNS, CDR2 SASEGT. CDR3 bases: TGTGCCAGCAGTGAACGGACTAGCGGGATCAATGAGCAGTTCTTC. It translates to CASSERTSGINEQFF.

This chain connects TRBV25-1 to TRBJ1-1, with 7 nucleotides matching TRBD1. The CDR3 spans 12 residues. Germline CDR1 is MGHDK and CDR2 is SYGVNS. V was pared by 4 bases and J by 4 bases, with 0 bases of the junction left unmatched. CDR3 bases: TGTGCCAGCAGTGCAGGGGGCACTGAAGCTTTCTTT. It codes for CASSAGGTEAFF.

This clone came up once. This rearrangement joins TRBV4-2 to TRBJ1-2, with 7 bases identical to TRBD1. Per germline, CDR1 LGHNA and CDR2 YNFKEQ. V lost 3 bases, J lost 5 bases, and 6 bases stayed unmatched. This CDR3 spans 14 amino acids. CDR3 amino acids: CASSQLQGTYGYTF. CDR3 DNA sequence: TGTGCCAGCAGCCAGCTACAGGGGACTTATGGCTACACCTTC.

The chain is built from TRBV2 and TRBJ1-2, with TRBD1 identical over 10 bases. The CDR3 is 14 residues long. V was pared by 6 bases and J by 4 bases, with 5 bases of the junction left unmatched. CDR1 and CDR2 from the germline V gene are SNHLY and FYNNEI. The CDR3 loop is CASSSGTGAYGYTF. The CDR3 DNA reads TGTGCCAGCAGCTCCGGGACAGGGGCCTATGGCTACACCTTC.

V and J are TRBV6-5 and TRBJ1-2; 8 bases match TRBD1. The germline V gene has CDR1 MNHEY and CDR2 SVGAGI. J was trimmed by 7 bases and V by 8 bases; bases with no gene match: 9. The CDR3 has 13 amino acids. CDR3 amino acids: CASATQGAGGYTF. CDR3 nucleotide sequence: TGTGCCAGCGCGACGCAGGGGGCTGGTGGCTACACCTTC.

Written as DNA, the CDR3 is TGTGCCAGCAGCTTGGGACTAGCGGGAGCCGATGAGCAGTTCTTC. This translates into CASSLGLAGADEQFF. The chain carries TRBV7-3 and TRBJ2-1; 14 positions match TRBD2. V shed 3 bases and J 8 bases; nucleotides not matched to a gene: 3. Germline V gene data show CDR1 as SGHTA and CDR2 as FQGTGA. This CDR3 is 15 amino acids long.

The CDR3 region has the DNA TGTGCCATCAGTGAGTCTGACAGGGGATATGGCTACACCTTC. Protein product: CAISESDRGYGYTF. This rearrangement joins TRBV10-3 to TRBJ1-2, with 8 bases aligning to TRBD1. Unmatched junction bases numbered 2, after V lost 0 bases and J lost 5 bases. Germline assignment: CDR1 ENHRY and CDR2 SYGVKD. The CDR3 extends over 14 amino acids.

This clone was recorded once. The chain uses TRBV19 and TRBJ2-1; 7 positions match TRBD2. The CDR3 is 14 residues long. Germline CDR1 reads LNHDA; CDR2 reads SQIVND (reference sequence). The trim removed 7 bases at V and 2 bases at J, leaving 5 bases unmatched. The CDR3 protein is CASNTRGTYNEQFF. CDR3 DNA sequence: TGTGCCAGTAATACGCGGGGGACCTACAATGAGCAGTTCTTC.

This chain uses TRBV7-2 with TRBJ2-3; TRBD2 is a possible D gene (6 bases). Trimming left V 1 base short and J 1 base short, with 12 bases between. The germline CDR1 and CDR2 sequences are SGHTA and FQGNSA. The CDR3 extends over 16 amino acids. The CDR3 reads CASSLVPGVGTDTQYF. The CDR3 DNA is TGTGCCAGCAGCTTAGTTCCGGGAGTGGGCACAGATACGCAGTATTTT.

This sequence joins TRBV5-1 and TRBJ2-3; D is possibly TRBD1 (6 bases). Germline V gene sequence: CDR1 SGHRS, CDR2 YFSETQ. The CDR3 has 16 amino acids. V dropped 3 bases and J dropped 6 bases, with 20 bases sitting between them. The CDR3 is CASSSEGTRGLDTQYF. The DNA of the CDR3 is TGCGCCAGCAGCTCGGAAGGGACAAGGGGTCTGGATACGCAGTATTTT.

The chain uses TRBV5-1 and TRBJ2-2; no clear D gene. V lost 1 base to trimming and J lost 7 bases, with 5 bases between them. From germline, CDR1 is SGHRS and CDR2 YFSETQ. This CDR3 has 12 residues. CDR3 bases: TGCGCCAGCAGCTTGACGGTCGGGGAGCTGTTTTTT. Encoded protein: CASSLTVGELFF. Full variable domain (missing parts from reference TRBV5-1 and TRBJ2-2): KAGVTQTPRYLIKTRGQQVTLSCSPISGHRSVSWYQQTPGQGLQFLFEYFSETQRNKGNFPGRFSGRQFSNSRSEMNVSTLELGDSALYLCASSLTVGELFFGEGSRLTVL.

This clone was counted between two and nine times. The chain has TRBV11-3 and TRBJ1-1, with 7 positions matching TRBD1. J gave up 1 base and V 6 bases, and 2 bases lay outside the gene matches. The CDR3 is 13 residues long. Germline V gene data show CDR1 as SGHNT and CDR2 as YENEEA. The CDR3 reads CASRGQENTEAFF. CDR3 DNA: TGTGCCAGCAGAGGACAGGAGAACACTGAAGCTTTCTTT.

The chain recombines TRBV29-1 with TRBJ2-2; possible D gene TRBD2, 5 bases. Per the germline V gene, CDR1 is SQVTM and CDR2 is ANQGSEA. Trimming stripped 7 bases from V and 0 bases from J, with 12 bases between. This CDR3 region has 14 residues. This CDR3 is CSGRWRANTGELFF. Written as DNA, the CDR3 is TGCAGCGGCCGATGGCGGGCGAACACCGGGGAGCTGTTTTTT.

V usage is TRBV3-1 (or the pseudogene TRBV3-2) and J usage is TRBJ2-1; tentative D call: TRBD2 (5 bases). The CDR3 totals 19 residues. With 7 bases removed from V and 1 base from J, the gap between germline ends came to 26 bases. Germline assignment: CDR1 LGHDT and CDR2 YNNKEL (reference sequence). The chain's CDR3 is CASTLLNTRAELSYNEQFF. The CDR3 nucleotides are TGTGCCAGCACCCTTCTAAACACTAGAGCCGAACTATCCTACAATGAGCAGTTCTTC.

The V gene is TRBV7-8, the J gene TRBJ2-7, with 9 nucleotides matching TRBD2. Germline V gene data show CDR1 as SGHVS and CDR2 as FQNEAQ. The CDR3 is 15 amino acids. V was clipped by 4 bases and J by 0 bases; unmatched bases: 4. CDR3 amino acids: CASSSSAGGSYEQYF. In nucleotides, the CDR3 is TGTGCCAGCAGCTCCTCAGCGGGGGGCTCCTACGAGCAGTACTTC.

This rearrangement joins TRBV5-1 to TRBJ1-1; D unclear. Trimming pared 4 bases from V and 4 bases from J, leaving 14 bases between. There are 14 residues in the CDR3. Germline V CDR1 and CDR2: SGHRS, YFSETQ. The CDR3 protein is CASSHPVEGTEAFF. The DNA for the CDR3 is TGCGCCAGCAGCCACCCTGTAGAGGGCACTGAAGCTTTCTTT.

This clone was observed a few times. The J gene is TRBJ1-4, the V gene TRBV27, with D tentatively TRBD1 (5 bases). The CDR3 consists of 13 residues. Germline V gene lookup returns CDR1 MNHEY and CDR2 SMNVEV (reference sequence). V was cut by 5 bases and J by 8 bases, with 12 bases left in between. The CDR3 DNA follows: TGTGCCAGCAGTCTGCAGGGTGAGGAAAAACTGTTTTTT. It specifies CASSLQGEEKLFF.

The rearrangement joins TRBV4-3 to TRBJ2-2; perhaps TRBD2 as D (6 bases). The V and J ends lost 0 bases and 7 bases respectively, with 18 bases between them. This CDR3 has 17 amino acids. From germline, CDR1 is LGHNA and CDR2 YSLEER. CDR3 region: CASSQDWREDHIGELFF. For the CDR3, the DNA is TGCGCCAGCAGCCAAGATTGGAGGGAGGATCATATCGGGGAGCTGTTTTTT.

The rearrangement links TRBV29-1 to TRBJ2-7; D ambiguous. The V end was cut by 4 bases, the J end by 5 bases, with 18 bases between. This CDR3 comprises 14 residues. Per germline, CDR1 SQVTM and CDR2 ANQGSEA. DNA of the CDR3: TGCAGCGTTGCGGCGAGCGAAATGGTGAACGAGCAGTACTTC. Translated, it gives CSVAASEMVNEQYF.

The rearrangement links TRBV11-1 to TRBJ2-7; 9 bases fit TRBD1. Germline lookup yields CDR1 SGHAT and CDR2 FQDESV (reference sequence). This CDR3 has 15 residues. V trimming: 2 bases; J trimming: 3 bases; junction bases outside the gene matches: 5. In DNA, the CDR3 is TGTGCCAGCAGCTTACCGTCGGGACAGGGCTACGAGCAGTACTTC. Translation: CASSLPSGQGYEQYF. The complete variable domain, with remaining parts taken from reference TRBV11-1 and TRBJ2-7, reads EAEVAQSPRYKITEKSQAVAFWCDPISGHATLYWYRQILGQGPELLVQFQDESVVDDSQLPKDRFSAERLKGVDSTLKIQPAELGDSAMYLCASSLPSGQGYEQYFGPGTRLTVT.

The rearrangement joins TRBV6-2 or TRBV6-3 to TRBJ1-2; no reliable D call. This CDR3 has 15 amino acids. V lost 2 bases and J lost 8, with 18 bases in between. The germline V gene has CDR1 MNHEY and CDR2 SVGEGT. The CDR3 region is CASSYLKGGPPGYTF. CDR3 bases: TGTGCCAGCAGTTACCTGAAGGGCGGGCCCCCGGGCTACACCTTC.

This chain connects TRBV9 to TRBJ2-1; D is possibly TRBD1 (5 bases). Germline V gene data show CDR1 as SGDLS and CDR2 as YYNGEE. This CDR3 comprises 13 residues. Trimming removed 2 bases from V and 5 bases from J, with 8 bases in between. The CDR3 region has the DNA TGTGCCAGCAGCGTGGCACAGGACAATGAGCAGTTCTTC. Protein product: CASSVAQDNEQFF.